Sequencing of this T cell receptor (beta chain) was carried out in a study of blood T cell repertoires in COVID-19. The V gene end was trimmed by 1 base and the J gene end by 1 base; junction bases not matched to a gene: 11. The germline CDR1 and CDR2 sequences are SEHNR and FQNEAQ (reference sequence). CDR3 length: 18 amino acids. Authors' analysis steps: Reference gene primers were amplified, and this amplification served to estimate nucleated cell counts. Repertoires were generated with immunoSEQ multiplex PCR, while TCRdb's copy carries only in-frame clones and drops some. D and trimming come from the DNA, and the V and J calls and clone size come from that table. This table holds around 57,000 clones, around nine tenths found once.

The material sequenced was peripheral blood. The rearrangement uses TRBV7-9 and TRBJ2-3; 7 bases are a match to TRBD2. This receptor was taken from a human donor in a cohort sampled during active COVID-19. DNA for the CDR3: TGTGCCAGCAGCTTAGGAGGACCGGGACTAAAAGGCACAGATACGCAGTATTTT. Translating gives CASSLGGPGLKGTDTQYF.